These 22 T cell receptor beta chains came from one sample sequenced in a study of T-cell memory formation after mild COVID-19. TCRdb re-called the 5' RACE reads through MiXCR, storing one row per CDR3 protein. The sample lists about 200,000 distinct CDR3 sequences; 9.5% were seen once. Input material: PBMCs or a T cell subset sorted from them (not recorded which). Source of these receptors: a man in his late teens or twenties who had mild COVID-19 (a few samples of this study predate the infection). Cell type and time point are not known.

The V gene is TRBV7-8, the J gene TRBJ1-5; possibly TRBD1 for D (6 bases). V gave up 1 base and J gave up 7 bases, with 17 bases separating them. CDR3 length: 16 residues. Germline V lookup: CDR1 SGHVS, CDR2 FQNEAQ. CDR3 loop: CASSLVPGVSGQPQHF. The CDR3 DNA sequence: TGTGCCAGCAGCTTAGTTCCAGGGGTCTCGGGCCAGCCCCAGCATTTT.

The chain links TRBV6-6 to TRBJ1-1, with D unclear. CDR1 and CDR2 (germline): MNHNY, SVGAGI (reference sequence). V was shortened by 5 bases and J by 6 bases, with 13 bases between the two germline ends. This CDR3 contains 13 residues. The CDR3 bases are TGTGCCAGCAGTCCGATGGCCGGAGCTGAAGCTTTCTTT. Its protein is CASSPMAGAEAFF.

The chain has TRBV3-1 and TRBJ1-4; D may be TRBD1 (6 bases). Looked up from germline, CDR1 is LGHDT and CDR2 is YNNKEL (reference sequence). V lost 1 base, J lost 8 bases, and 8 bases lay in between. The CDR3 has 13 amino acids. The CDR3 region is CASSQGGQEKLFF. In DNA, the CDR3 is TGTGCCAGCAGCCAAGGAGGACAGGAAAAACTGTTTTTT. The full variable domain, completed using reference TRBV3-1 and TRBJ1-4, is DTAVSQTPKYLVTQMGNDKSIKCEQNLGHDTMYWYKQDSKKFLKIMFSYNNKELIINETVPNRFSPKSPDKAHLNLHINSLELGDSAVYFCASSQGGQEKLFFGSGTQLSVL.

This clonotype occurred many times. This sequence joins TRBV20-1 and TRBJ1-1, with unresolved D. V was pared by 4 bases and J by 2 bases, with 11 bases between. Germline CDR1 and CDR2: DFQATT and SNEGSKA (reference sequence). The CDR3 sequence is 13 residues long. As DNA, the CDR3 is TGCAGTGCTATACCGGAGGGTAACACTGAAGCTTTCTTT. This gives the protein CSAIPEGNTEAFF.

This clonotype has only a few counts. The V call is TRBV10-3, the J call TRBJ2-1; no firm D call. The CDR3 consists of 13 residues. The germline V and J ends were trimmed by 7 bases and 10 bases, with 17 bases remaining between them. The V gene's germline CDR1 is ENHRY and CDR2 SYGVKD. In DNA form, the CDR3 reads TGTGCCATCACCCCGACTCCCGTGGGCGAGCAGTTCTTC. Its protein product is CAITPTPVGEQFF.

This clonotype was seen more than once but under ten times. The genes are TRBV5-1 and TRBJ2-1; D perhaps matches TRBD2 (7 bases). The CDR3 covers 14 residues. V gave up 1 base and J gave up 7 bases, with 12 bases separating them. Per germline, CDR1 SGHRS and CDR2 YFSETQ. CDR3 bases: TGCGCCAGCAGCTTGAATCGGGGGGCGAATGAGCAGTTCTTC. The encoded protein is CASSLNRGANEQFF.

This clonotype has more than one count but fewer than ten. V is TRBV18 and J is TRBJ1-6; 8 bases are a match to TRBD1. This CDR3 comprises 15 residues. The germline CDR1 and CDR2 sequences are KGHSH and LQKENI. Trimming removed 3 bases from V and 9 bases from J; junction bases left unmatched: 7. The CDR3 coding sequence is TGTGCCAGCTCACCCGGGACAGGTCTCGGTTCACCCCTCCACTTT. It translates to CASSPGTGLGSPLHF.

This sequence joins TRBV4-1 and TRBJ1-4; 7 bases are shared with TRBD1. V dropped 3 bases and J dropped 8; count of bases not matched to a gene: 3. The CDR3 spans 13 residues. Germline CDR1 MGHRA, CDR2 YSYEKL. Written as DNA, the CDR3 is TGCGCCAGCAGCCAGGGACAGAGGGAAAAACTGTTTTTT. As protein: CASSQGQREKLFF.

V is TRBV5-6 and J is TRBJ1-1; the match to TRBD1 covers 9 bases. The CDR3 spans 13 residues. Trimming cost V 5 bases and J 5 bases; bases outside gene matches: 4. Germline V gives CDR1 SGHDT, CDR2 YYEEEE. The CDR3 protein is CASRRTGVTEAFF. As DNA, the CDR3 is TGTGCCAGCAGGAGGACAGGGGTGACTGAAGCTTTCTTT.

This clonotype was recorded a few times. The rearrangement uses TRBV3-1 and TRBJ2-3; D gene uncertain. V shed 4 bases and J shed 0 bases, with 11 bases lying between them. Germline CDR1 LGHDT, CDR2 YNNKEL (reference sequence). This CDR3 spans 15 amino acids. In DNA form, the CDR3 reads TGTGCCAGCAGCCCTACCGGCCTTAGCACAGATACGCAGTATTTT. Its protein product is CASSPTGLSTDTQYF.

This clonotype was picked up many times. J is TRBJ2-2 and V is TRBV5-6, with 7 nucleotides matching TRBD2. The CDR3 covers 16 residues. Germline trimming cut 1 base from V and 4 bases from J; bases unmatched to any gene: 7. CDR1 SGHDT and CDR2 YYEEEE come from the germline V gene. The DNA for the CDR3 is TGTGCCAGCAGCTTGTTCCGGGGGGTCGGCACCGGGGAGCTGTTTTTT. Translating gives CASSLFRGVGTGELFF.

This clonotype was seen more than once but under ten times. This chain links TRBV20-1 with TRBJ2-1, with D unclear. Germline CDR1 DFQATT, CDR2 SNEGSKA (reference sequence). The CDR3 runs 13 residues. V was pared by 2 bases and J by 10 bases, with 15 bases between. The CDR3 nucleotides read TGCAGTGCTAGACCCGTTCAGGCGTACGAGCAGTTCTTC. It specifies CSARPVQAYEQFF.

This clonotype has ten or more counts. The chain uses TRBV12-3 or TRBV12-4 and TRBJ2-3, with D unresolved. V was cut by 4 bases and J by 0 bases, with 11 bases left in between. The CDR3 has 15 amino acids. CDR3 DNA: TGTGCCAGCAGTTCGGAGACTTACAGCACAGATACGCAGTATTTT. As protein: CASSSETYSTDTQYF.

This clonotype occurred a few times. The gene calls are TRBV5-5 and TRBJ2-1, with D possibly TRBD2 on 6 matching bases. The V end lost 3 bases, the J end lost 0 bases, and 16 bases lay between the germline ends. The CDR3 has 17 residues. Germline assignment: CDR1 SGHKS and CDR2 YYEKEE (reference sequence). In DNA form, the CDR3 reads TGTGCCAGCAGCTGGGGACCCGCCGGGGGCTCCTACAATGAGCAGTTCTTC. This translates into CASSWGPAGGSYNEQFF.

This clonotype was counted at least ten times. The chain carries TRBV20-1 and TRBJ1-1, with a possible D match to TRBD1 (6 bases). The V gene lost 3 bases and the J gene lost 11 bases, with 28 bases spanning the gap. The CDR3 is 16 amino acids. Germline CDR1 DFQATT, CDR2 SNEGSKA (reference sequence). In DNA, the CDR3 is TGCAGTGCTAGGACCACTGGTGGAGGGGGACCCCGCGGGGCTTTCTTT. It is translated as CSARTTGGGGPRGAFF.

This clonotype occurred a few times. The J gene is TRBJ2-3, the V gene TRBV5-1, with 7 bases that match TRBD2. From germline, CDR1 is SGHRS and CDR2 YFSETQ. This CDR3 spans 15 amino acids. After removal of 4 bases from V and 0 bases from J, the junction contained 5 bases not matched to a gene. In nucleotides, the CDR3 is TGCGCCAGCAGCACAAGCGGGGCTAGCACAGATACGCAGTATTTT. It codes for CASSTSGASTDTQYF.

This clonotype was counted a few times. This rearrangement joins TRBV7-9 to TRBJ1-5, with a weak D call TRBD1 (6 bases). Germline loops: CDR1 SEHNR, CDR2 FQNEAQ (reference sequence). The CDR3 covers 15 residues. V was cut by 5 bases and J by 3 bases, with 14 bases left in between. This CDR3 is CASSLTGQPNQPQHF. In DNA form, the CDR3 reads TGTGCCAGCAGCCTTACCGGACAGCCCAATCAGCCCCAGCATTTT.

This clonotype was detected only a few times. This sequence joins TRBV7-6 and TRBJ2-3; D uncertain. The CDR3 is 12 amino acids. V was trimmed by 4 bases and J by 8 bases, leaving 10 bases between them. CDR1 is SGHVS and CDR2 is FNYEAQ in the germline V gene. The CDR3 reads CASSSGGVTQYF. The CDR3 nucleotides are TGTGCCAGCAGCTCCGGTGGGGTTACGCAGTATTTT.

This sequence joins TRBV12-3 or TRBV12-4 and TRBJ1-2; D may be TRBD1 (5 bases). The CDR3 totals 14 residues. V shed 3 bases and J shed 6 bases, with 14 bases lying between them. The CDR3 nucleotides read TGTGCCAGCAGTTTCCAGAGGGGCGTAGATGGCTACACCTTC. Protein: CASSFQRGVDGYTF.

This clonotype has more than one count but fewer than ten. The V call is TRBV10-3, the J call TRBJ2-3; 8 bases are shared with TRBD2. The CDR3 loop spans 15 amino acids. V was clipped by 10 bases and J by 3 bases; unmatched bases: 12. Germline lookup yields CDR1 ENHRY and CDR2 SYGVKD. DNA of the CDR3: TGTGCCACCCGATTGATCACGGGGGGGACAGATACGCAGTATTTT. It codes for CATRLITGGTDTQYF.

This clonotype was observed many times. The V and J genes are TRBV5-1 and TRBJ1-1, with D hard to call. This CDR3 spans 16 amino acids. Trimming shortened V by 6 bases and J by 1 base, and 19 bases separated the two germline ends. Looked up from germline, CDR1 is SGHRS and CDR2 is YFSETQ. CDR3 in DNA: TGCGCCAGCACCGTAGACGGAGCAAGGACGAACACTGAAGCTTTCTTT. It translates to CASTVDGARTNTEAFF.

This clonotype was seen a few times. The chain combines TRBV2 with TRBJ2-5; TRBD2 agrees at 15 bases. Germline CDR1 and CDR2: SNHLY and FYNNEI. The V gene end was trimmed by 6 bases and the J gene end by 4 bases; junction bases not matched to a gene: 6. The CDR3 extends over 16 amino acids. CDR3 coding DNA: TGTGCCAGCAGCTTAGGACTAGCGGGGGGGACAGAGACCCAGTACTTC. Encoded protein: CASSLGLAGGTETQYF.